A single sample is the source of the 17 T cell receptor beta chains below, sequenced in a study of OX40 agonist ivuxolimab in advanced cancers. Library preparation was by the immunoSEQ multiplex PCR assay. TCRdb provides this immuneACCESS table in a form limited to in-frame rearrangements. Some clones are lacking; in checked studies, under half of them reflect an unresolved V gene, and why the rest are absent is not known. The sample has roughly 93,000 clones on record, approximately 84% of them singletons. The ten largest clonotypes hold about 5.5% of the sample. Source: CD4+ or CD8+ T cells sorted from blood, taken in a trial of the OX40 agonist ivuxolimab. The receptors were sampled from an adult with an advanced solid tumor such as melanoma, head and neck, liver or kidney cancer.

The chain carries TRBV7-9 and TRBJ1-2, with a weak D call TRBD1 (5 bases). There are 13 residues in the CDR3. V was trimmed by 5 bases and J by 8 bases, leaving 15 bases between them. Germline loops: CDR1 SEHNR, CDR2 FQNEAQ (reference sequence). The CDR3 DNA is TGTGCCAGCAGCCCGGCCCCAGGGCGCGGCTACACCTTC. As protein: CASSPAPGRGYTF.

This chain joins TRBV7-6 and TRBJ2-6; no firm D call. From germline, CDR1 is SGHVS and CDR2 FNYEAQ. CDR3 length equals 16 residues. The V and J ends lost 3 bases and 1 base respectively, with 10 bases between them. The CDR3 region has the DNA TGTGCCAGCAGCTTCCTCGTAGGATCTGGGGCCAACGTCCTGACTTTC. It encodes CASSFLVGSGANVLTF.

V gene TRBV29-1 combines with J gene TRBJ2-3, with no clear D. The V and J ends lost 4 bases and 0 bases respectively, with 5 bases between them. Germline loops: CDR1 SQVTM, CDR2 ANQGSEA. This CDR3 has 12 residues. DNA of the CDR3: TGCAGCGTTGCATCTAGCACAGATACGCAGTATTTT. Protein: CSVASSTDTQYF.

Turning to this clone: This sample also contains other DNA sequences that code for the same CDR3. The genes are TRBV6-5 and TRBJ2-7; maybe TRBD2 (6 bases). This CDR3 region has 14 residues. Germline CDR1 reads MNHEY; CDR2 reads SVGAGI. Between the trimmed V and J ends, which lost 2 bases and 2 bases, there was a span of 10 bases. DNA of the CDR3: TGTGCCAGCAGTTACGGGACTGGGCCCTACGAGCAGTACTTC. This translates into CASSYGTGPYEQYF.

CDR3 protein: CASSLPETGSSYEQYF. For the CDR3, the DNA is TGTGCCAGCAGTTTGCCTGAGACAGGGAGCTCCTACGAGCAGTACTTC. The chain recombines TRBV28 with TRBJ2-5; 7 nucleotides agree with TRBD1. The J call is in doubt because the DNA end fits TRBJ2-7 better. The CDR3 extends over 16 amino acids. CDR1 MDHEN and CDR2 SYDVKM come from the germline V gene.

There are a few counts of this clone. CDR3 nucleotide sequence: TGTGCCAGCAGTTACGCACCCCTCAAAGATAGTTATAATTCACCCCTCCACTTT. This encodes CASSYAPLKDSYNSPLHF. V is TRBV27 and J is TRBJ1-6, with D uncertain. Trimming removed 4 bases at V and 4 bases at J, with 20 bases between. Germline loops: CDR1 MNHEY, CDR2 SMNVEV (reference sequence). The CDR3 consists of 18 residues.

This clone has only a few counts. The J gene is TRBJ2-3, the V gene TRBV2; a possible D gene is TRBD2 (6 bases). This CDR3 spans 15 amino acids. CDR1 is SNHLY, CDR2 FYNNEI, per germline. The CDR3 sequence: CAGKGPSGGTDTQYF. DNA of the CDR3: TGTGCTGGCAAGGGCCCCTCGGGGGGCACAGATACGCAGTATTTT.

CDR3 bases: TGTGCCAGCAGCCCGGTTGTGGGTGGGTTTGAAAAACTGTTTTTT. Residues: CASSPVVGGFEKLFF. The rearrangement joins TRBV6-5 to TRBJ1-4; D call uncertain. Per the germline V gene, CDR1 is MNHEY and CDR2 is SVGAGI. This CDR3 comprises 15 residues. Trimming removed 6 bases at V and 7 bases at J, with 18 bases between.

The chain has TRBV9 and TRBJ1-2; no clear D. Trimming stripped 3 bases from V and 4 bases from J, with 13 bases between. Germline V CDR1 and CDR2: SGDLS, YYNGEE. The CDR3 covers 14 residues. The CDR3 sequence: CASSGTGQSYGYTF. CDR3 DNA sequence: TGTGCCAGCAGCGGGACTGGGCAGTCCTATGGCTACACCTTC. Drawing the rest from reference TRBV9 and TRBJ1-2, the complete variable domain is DSGVTQTPKHLITATGQRVTLRCSPRSGDLSVYWYQQSLDQGLQFLIQYYNGEERAKGNILERFSAQQFPDLHSELNLSSLELGDSALYFCASSGTGQSYGYTFGSGTRLTVV.

This chain uses TRBV9 with TRBJ2-5; TRBD1 agrees at 7 bases. Germline V gives CDR1 SGDLS, CDR2 YYNGEE. The CDR3 runs 17 residues. After removal of 0 bases from V and 1 base from J, the junction contained 9 bases not matched to a gene. The CDR3 loop is CASSVGGTASPQETQYF. For the CDR3, the DNA is TGTGCCAGCAGCGTAGGGGGGACAGCCTCCCCCCAAGAGACCCAGTACTTC. Looking up the rest from reference TRBV9 and TRBJ2-5 gives the full variable domain: DSGVTQTPKHLITATGQRVTLRCSPRSGDLSVYWYQQSLDQGLQFLIQYYNGEERAKGNILERFSAQQFPDLHSELNLSSLELGDSALYFCASSVGGTASPQETQYFGPGTRLLVL.

The genes are TRBV7-2 and TRBJ2-2; D is uncertain. V was cut by 5 bases and J by 3 bases, with 10 bases left in between. The CDR3 loop spans 14 amino acids. CDR1 and CDR2 from the germline V gene are SGHTA and FQGNSA. The CDR3 DNA is TGTGCCAGCAGCCATGACCCCGACACCGGGGAGCTGTTTTTT. Amino acids: CASSHDPDTGELFF.

The V gene is TRBV5-1, the J gene TRBJ2-1; no clear D. V was shortened by 4 bases and J by 6 bases, with 14 bases between the two germline ends. Germline lookup yields CDR1 SGHRS and CDR2 YFSETQ. The CDR3 has 14 amino acids. The CDR3 DNA reads TGCGCCAGCAGCCCACGTGCATCCCCCAATGAGCAGTTCTTC. This codes for CASSPRASPNEQFF.

The rearrangement uses TRBV18 and TRBJ2-2; D unresolved. This CDR3 is built from 16 residues. The germline gives CDR1 KGHSH, CDR2 LQKENI. V lost 6 bases and J 2 bases, leaving 16 bases between the germline ends. This chain's CDR3 is CASSPRSQLNTGELFF. The CDR3 bases are TGTGCCAGCTCCCCGAGGAGCCAATTAAACACCGGGGAGCTGTTTTTT. Based on the CDR3 plus reference TRBV18 and TRBJ2-2, the full variable domain is NAGVMQNPRHLVRRRGQEARLRCSPMKGHSHVYWYRQLPEEGLKFMVYLQKENIIDESGMPKERFSAEFPKEGPSILRIQQVVRGDSAAYFCASSPRSQLNTGELFFGEGSRLTVL.

This clone has a handful of counts. The V gene is TRBV27, the J gene TRBJ1-1; D is ambiguous. The CDR3 runs 12 residues. Germline lookup yields CDR1 MNHEY and CDR2 SMNVEV (reference sequence). The V end was cut by 8 bases, the J end by 4 bases, with 11 bases between. The CDR3 DNA follows: TGTGCCAGCGGATCCTCACCCACTGAAGCTTTCTTT. As protein: CASGSSPTEAFF.

J is TRBJ2-7 and V is TRBV19; 9 nucleotides align to TRBD1. Germline V CDR1 and CDR2: LNHDA, SQIVND (reference sequence). V shed 3 bases, J shed 5 bases, and the junction held 14 bases outside the gene matches. This CDR3 is 17 amino acids long. The CDR3 here is CASSIPTGTGLVNEQYF. The CDR3 coding sequence is TGTGCCAGTAGTATTCCCACGGGGACAGGGTTGGTCAACGAGCAGTACTTC.

CDR3 in amino acids: CASSLLGQGPSKGYTF. In DNA, the CDR3 is TGTGCCAGCAGCTTATTAGGGCAGGGGCCAAGCAAGGGCTACACCTTC. V gene TRBV7-9 combines with J gene TRBJ1-2; D is perhaps TRBD1 (6 bases). Germline CDR1 is SEHNR and CDR2 is FQNEAQ (reference sequence). V dropped 2 bases and J dropped 8 bases, with 21 bases sitting between them. The CDR3 is 16 amino acids.

The chain has TRBV10-3 and TRBJ2-5; 10 nucleotides align to TRBD1. Germline values: CDR1 ENHRY, CDR2 SYGVKD. Unmatched junction bases numbered 9, after V lost 1 base and J lost 4 bases. This CDR3 has 17 residues. The CDR3 here is CAISEYPGQGSGETQYF. CDR3 coding DNA: TGTGCCATCAGTGAGTATCCGGGACAGGGGTCAGGAGAGACCCAGTACTTC.